Following are 24 T cell receptor beta chains from one sample sequenced in a study of T cells in Graves' hyperthyroidism and ophthalmopathy. Regions amplified from RNA transcripts were the TCR beta CDR3 regions. RT-PCR in the first round (using the HTBI primer set) targeted the TCR CDR3. MiXCR, run by TCRdb on the multiplex PCR reads, gives a single entry per CDR3 protein. The sample lists about 300,000 distinct CDR3 sequences; around a fifth were seen once. The specimen sequenced was blood. The receptors come from a man aged 50 or older with Graves' ophthalmopathy.

The CDR3 region has the DNA TGTGCCACCAGTGATTTGTCCGGGGGCGTCACCGGGGAGCTGTTTTTT. This translates into CATSDLSGGVTGELFF. V and J are TRBV24-1 and TRBJ2-2; D is tentatively TRBD1 or TRBD2 (6 bases each). Germline V gene lookup returns CDR1 KGHDR and CDR2 SFDVKD. The V end lost 0 bases, the J end lost 4 bases, and 11 bases lay between the germline ends. CDR3 length: 16 residues.

The chain uses TRBV6-1 and TRBJ1-4; 10 bases line up with TRBD1. This CDR3 contains 15 residues. CDR1 and CDR2 (germline): MNHNS, SASEGT. V gave up 8 bases and J gave up 8 bases; unmatched junction bases: 11. The CDR3 sequence: CASQTTGQGNEKLFF. DNA of the CDR3: TGTGCCAGCCAAACCACGGGACAGGGGAACGAAAAACTGTTTTTT.

This clonotype occurred a few times. This chain uses TRBV9 with TRBJ2-2; 12 bases line up with TRBD2. Germline V lookup: CDR1 SGDLS, CDR2 YYNGEE. The CDR3 runs to 16 residues. J was trimmed by 5 bases and V by 3 bases; bases with no gene match: 5. CDR3 bases: TGTGCCAGCAGCGGACTAGCGGGAGTGGGTACCGGGGAGCTGTTTTTT. Protein product: CASSGLAGVGTGELFF.

This clonotype was observed at least ten times. This chain connects TRBV7-9 to TRBJ2-1; 9 nucleotides align to TRBD1. J gave up 1 base and V 7 bases, and 8 bases lay outside the gene matches. Germline CDR1 and CDR2: SEHNR and FQNEAQ (reference sequence). This CDR3 has 16 residues. CDR3 protein: CASNQPGQGSYNEQFF. The CDR3 region has the DNA TGTGCCAGCAACCAACCGGGACAGGGATCCTACAATGAGCAGTTCTTC. The entire variable domain, with the rest obtained from reference TRBV7-9 and TRBJ2-1, is as follows: DTGVSQNPRHKITKRGQNVTFRCDPISEHNRLYWYRQTLGQGPEFLTYFQNEAQLEKSRLLSDRFSAERPKGSFSTLEIQRTEQGDSAMYLCASNQPGQGSYNEQFFGPGTRLTVL.

The chain links TRBV27 to TRBJ2-7; D could derive from TRBD1 or TRBD2 (6 bases each). The V end was cut by 8 bases, the J end by 2 bases, with 13 bases between. Germline V gives CDR1 MNHEY, CDR2 SMNVEV (reference sequence). CDR3 length equals 13 residues. This CDR3 is CASGRDNPYEQYF. The CDR3 DNA follows: TGTGCCAGCGGGCGGGACAACCCCTACGAGCAGTACTTC.

This clonotype was seen a few times. Just one base apart from a much larger clone, this may be a read error. V and J are TRBV12-3 or TRBV12-4 and TRBJ1-1; 7 nucleotides align to TRBD1. This CDR3 is built from 13 residues. The J segment lost 1 base and the V segment lost 5 bases, leaving 1 base of the junction unmatched. The CDR3 coding sequence is TGTGCCAGCAGTCCAGGGGGGAACACTGAAGCTTTCTTT. It yields the protein CASSPGGNTEAFF.

This clonotype was detected only a few times. V usage is TRBV7-9 and J usage is TRBJ2-7, with D unclear. The CDR3 has 15 amino acids. Germline V gives CDR1 SEHNR, CDR2 FQNEAQ (reference sequence). Trimming cost V 3 bases and J 1 base, with 13 bases left between them. The CDR3 bases are TGTGCCAGCAGCTTCCAAGGCTTCGGATCCTACGAGCAGTACTTC. Residues: CASSFQGFGSYEQYF.

The chain combines TRBV4-1 with TRBJ2-1; no definite D call. The V gene lost 0 bases and the J gene lost 1 base, with 10 bases spanning the gap. This CDR3 is built from 16 residues. Germline-derived CDR1 and CDR2 are MGHRA and YSYEKL. The CDR3 region has the DNA TGCGCCAGCAGCCAAGATGCCAGGCGTTCCTACAATGAGCAGTTCTTC. It codes for CASSQDARRSYNEQFF.

This clonotype came up many times. V gene TRBV5-1 combines with J gene TRBJ2-5; D not certain. CDR1 is SGHRS, CDR2 YFSETQ, per germline. This CDR3 spans 15 amino acids. Trimming pared 1 base from V and 5 bases from J, leaving 15 bases between. The CDR3 loop is CASSLSHPLRETQYF. Here the CDR3 DNA reads TGCGCCAGCAGCTTGAGTCATCCCCTCAGGGAGACCCAGTACTTC.

V usage is TRBV12-3 or TRBV12-4 and J usage is TRBJ1-6, with D perhaps matching TRBD1 (6 bases). The V end lost 6 bases, the J end lost 10 bases, and 10 bases lay between the germline ends. CDR3 length equals 12 residues. The CDR3 loop is CASSRGRSPLHF. The CDR3 DNA reads TGTGCCAGCAGCCGGGGGCGCTCACCCCTCCACTTT.

The CDR3, as DNA: TGTGCCAGCAGCGTAGGGGGGGACAGGGGTAATTCACCCCTCCACTTT. This codes for CASSVGGDRGNSPLHF. The rearrangement uses TRBV9 and TRBJ1-6; 10 nucleotides agree with TRBD1. V shed 0 bases and J 6 bases; nucleotides not matched to a gene: 3. The CDR3 loop spans 16 amino acids. CDR1 SGDLS and CDR2 YYNGEE come from the germline V gene.

This rearrangement joins TRBV20-1 to TRBJ1-2; D remains ambiguous. Germline assignment: CDR1 DFQATT and CDR2 SNEGSKA (reference sequence). The CDR3 is 12 amino acids. V was trimmed by 5 bases and J by 4 bases, leaving 11 bases between them. CDR3 protein: CSAGRRGYGYTF. The CDR3 DNA reads as TGCAGTGCTGGCCGGCGCGGCTATGGCTACACCTTC.

This clonotype was seen many times. The chain joins TRBV28 to TRBJ2-5, with a tentative D call TRBD2 (6 bases). Deletions cut 4 bases from V and 5 bases from J, with 14 bases between. The CDR3 is 14 residues long. Germline V gene sequence: CDR1 MDHEN, CDR2 SYDVKM. The CDR3 DNA reads as TGTGCCAGCAGTTCAGGCGGGATCAGGGAGACCCAGTACTTC. The encoded protein is CASSSGGIRETQYF.

The table lists this clonotype with a few counts. This sequence joins TRBV20-1 and TRBJ1-2; D call uncertain. The V and J ends lost 5 bases and 6 bases respectively, with 13 bases between them. CDR1 and CDR2 (germline): DFQATT, SNEGSKA (reference sequence). This CDR3 contains 12 residues. Here the CDR3 DNA reads TGCAGTGCTCCGACGGATTCTAATGGCTACACCTTC. Protein sequence: CSAPTDSNGYTF.

With respect to this clonotype: Since a much larger clone is just one base distant, this may be a read error. The genes are TRBV9 and TRBJ2-7, with 8 bases that match TRBD2. The CDR3 extends over 14 amino acids. CDR1 and CDR2 (germline): SGDLS, YYNGEE. J gave up 7 bases and V 1 base, and 7 bases lay outside the gene matches. In DNA form, the CDR3 reads TGTGCCAGCAGCGTAACTAGCGGTTGGGATGAGCAGTACTTC. Translated, it gives CASSVTSGWDEQYF.

This chain links TRBV27 with TRBJ2-1; 7 nucleotides match TRBD2. With V trimmed by 7 bases and J by 6 bases, 3 bases remained unmatched. The CDR3 covers 12 residues. Germline loops: CDR1 MNHEY, CDR2 SMNVEV (reference sequence). The CDR3 nucleotides are TGTGCCAGCACGGGAGGATTCAATGAGCAGTTCTTC. It codes for CASTGGFNEQFF.

In its sample, this clonotype was seen many times. The V call is TRBV28, the J call TRBJ1-3, with D unresolved. Trimming cost V 7 bases and J 2 bases, with 9 bases left between them. Germline CDR1 MDHEN, CDR2 SYDVKM. The CDR3 runs 13 residues. The CDR3 DNA reads TGTGCCAGCATTGACCTCGCTGGAAACACCATATATTTT. It codes for CASIDLAGNTIYF.

V is TRBV29-1 and J is TRBJ2-1, with a weak D call TRBD2 (6 bases). Germline assignment: CDR1 SQVTM and CDR2 ANQGSEA. The ends were cut back, 6 bases at V and 6 bases at J, with 18 bases in the middle. The CDR3 has 14 residues. The CDR3 is CSVRGTGVINEQFF. CDR3 sequence (DNA): TGCAGCGTCCGCGGCACGGGAGTAATCAATGAGCAGTTCTTC.

The CDR3 nucleotides read TGTGCCAGCAGTTTAGTCCGGGACAGGGGGCGCGTTGGGGCCAACGTCCTGACTTTC. It translates to CASSLVRDRGRVGANVLTF. The V gene is TRBV28, the J gene TRBJ2-6; 12 bases match TRBD1. This CDR3 is 19 amino acids long. Germline loops: CDR1 MDHEN, CDR2 SYDVKM. J lost 3 bases, V lost 2 bases, and 8 bases had no gene match.

This clonotype was seen ten or more times. V usage is TRBV28 and J usage is TRBJ2-7, with 7 bases lining up with TRBD1. The CDR3 runs to 14 residues. The V gene end was trimmed by 6 bases and the J gene end by 2 bases; junction bases not matched to a gene: 7. From germline, CDR1 is MDHEN and CDR2 SYDVKM. The CDR3 DNA reads as TGTGCCAGCAGGAGAGAGGGGACAGCCTACGAGCAGTACTTC. Translation: CASRREGTAYEQYF.

This clonotype has a count of ten or more. The V and J genes are TRBV11-2 and TRBJ1-2; D gene ambiguous. CDR3 length equals 13 residues. Per the germline V gene, CDR1 is SGHAT and CDR2 is FQNNGV. V was shortened by 1 base and J by 7 bases, with 10 bases between the two germline ends. The CDR3 DNA sequence: TGTGCCAGCAGCTTAGTACAGTCAGGTGGCTACACCTTC. Amino acid sequence: CASSLVQSGGYTF.

This clonotype was detected a few times. The chain combines TRBV4-2 with TRBJ2-7, with TRBD2 as a possible D gene (6 bases). Deletions cut 0 bases from V and 2 bases from J, with 11 bases between. The CDR3 totals 15 residues. CDR1 is LGHNA, CDR2 YNFKEQ, per germline. Here the CDR3 reads CASSQELADPYEQYF. The DNA for the CDR3 is TGTGCCAGCAGCCAAGAACTAGCAGATCCCTACGAGCAGTACTTC.

This clonotype was detected ten times or more. The chain joins TRBV7-9 to TRBJ2-1; 16 bases agree with TRBD2. CDR1 is SEHNR, CDR2 FQNEAQ, per germline (reference sequence). The V gene end was trimmed by 5 bases and the J gene end by 7 bases; junction bases not matched to a gene: 8. The CDR3 has 17 residues. The CDR3 nucleotides are TGTGCCAGCAGCCAGGGACTAGCGGGAGGGCCGAGGAATGAGCAGTTCTTC. Translated, it gives CASSQGLAGGPRNEQFF.

The table lists this clonotype with a few counts. The chain couples TRBV6-1 to TRBJ2-5, with D maybe TRBD1 (5 bases). The germline V and J ends were trimmed by 4 bases and 5 bases, with 11 bases remaining between them. The CDR3 contains 13 residues. Germline loops: CDR1 MNHNS, CDR2 SASEGT. The chain's CDR3 is CASSVGAGETQYF. The CDR3 nucleotides read TGTGCCAGCAGTGTAGGGGCCGGGGAGACCCAGTACTTC.